The 3 T cell receptor beta chains presented below share a single source sample, sequenced in a study of shared clonotypes between healthy human individuals. Measured with immunoSEQ multiplex PCR; TCRdb has only the in-frame clones, and not every one. This sample yields roughly 650,000 clones, of which around 97% are seen a single time; about 0.06% belongs to the top ten. Sequencing input: naive CD4+ T cells sorted from blood. Sample subset: CD45RA+ positively selected. The receptors here all came from a woman aged 30 to 39 in good health.

The gene calls are TRBV19 and TRBJ2-7, with 8 nucleotides matching TRBD2. Germline CDR1 and CDR2: LNHDA and SQIVND (reference sequence). V was pared by 6 bases and J by 6 bases, with 13 bases of the junction left unmatched. This CDR3 region has 15 residues. The CDR3 DNA reads TGTGCCAGTAGGAAATCCGGGACTAGGGAGGGCGAGCAGTACTTC. The encoded protein is CASRKSGTREGEQYF.

The chain combines TRBV27 with TRBJ2-7; D gene unclear. The CDR3 has 16 residues. Germline CDR1 MNHEY, CDR2 SMNVEV (reference sequence). V shed 5 bases and J shed 1 base, with 18 bases lying between them. The DNA of the CDR3 is TGTGCCAGCAGTACCGGACCGAGACGAGTTTCCTACGAGCAGTACTTC. This gives the protein CASSTGPRRVSYEQYF.

The chain has TRBV7-2 and TRBJ1-4; D is uncertain. Trimming pared 3 bases from V and 8 bases from J, leaving 16 bases between. CDR3 length equals 15 residues. CDR1 is SGHTA, CDR2 FQGNSA, per germline. The DNA for the CDR3 is TGTGCCAGCAGCTTGTTCACTCTCAGCGGGGAAAAACTGTTTTTT. The encoded protein is CASSLFTLSGEKLFF.